The 29 T cell receptor beta chains below all came from one sample that was sequenced in a study of T cells expressing NK-cell markers. TCRdb reanalyzed the 5' RACE reads, giving one entry per CDR3 protein sequence and no DNA. The sample is made up of approximately 440,000 distinct CDR3 sequences, and the top ten hold more than 1.4% of it. What was sequenced was blood T cells: a sorted CD56 or NKG2C T cell subset, CD4+ or CD8+ T cells, or bulk PBMC T cells (not recorded which). Receptors originate from a woman in her fifties or sixties in good health.

The rearrangement links TRBV6-5 to TRBJ2-6. CDR3 length: 16 residues. Looked up from germline, CDR1 is MNHEY and CDR2 is SVGAGI. The CDR3 here is CASSYRTISGANVLTF.

The chain links TRBV14 to TRBJ2-2; with no DNA, the TCRdb D assignment of TRBD1 cannot be verified. The CDR3 extends over 15 amino acids. In germline, CDR1 is SGHDN, CDR2 FVKESK. This CDR3 is CASSQGHANTGELFF.

This rearrangement joins TRBV6-5 to TRBJ2-3; the TCRdb call, TRBD1, lacks DNA for checking. Germline V gives CDR1 MNHEY, CDR2 SVGAGI. This CDR3 is 14 amino acids long. CDR3 residues: CASSYTGQTDTQYF.

CDR3: CASSRDRGWSQHF. This chain connects TRBV27 to TRBJ1-5; TCRdb gives TRBD1 as the D gene, but with no DNA this cannot be confirmed. The CDR3 covers 13 residues. Per germline, CDR1 MNHEY and CDR2 SMNVEV (reference sequence).

The V gene is TRBV20-1, the J gene TRBJ2-6; TCRdb's D gene call, TRBD1, goes unchecked for lack of DNA. From germline, CDR1 is DFQATT and CDR2 SNEGSKA (reference sequence). The CDR3 is 16 amino acids. CDR3: CSARGVGQSGANVLTF.

The chain employs TRBV7-8 and TRBJ2-5; as DNA is missing, the TRBD1 call by TCRdb cannot be tested. From germline, CDR1 is SGHVS and CDR2 FQNEAQ. This CDR3 has 11 amino acids. CDR3 sequence reads: CASSPRGQEYF.

The rearrangement joins TRBV30 to TRBJ2-2; TCRdb selects TRBD2, and the lack of DNA leaves this call unchecked. This CDR3 has 14 amino acids. Germline V gene lookup returns CDR1 GTSNPN and CDR2 SVGIG (reference sequence). The CDR3 protein is CAWKKRVGTGELFF.

The V call is TRBV12-3 or TRBV12-4, the J call TRBJ2-1; TCRdb designates TRBD1, a call that cannot be tested without DNA. The CDR3 spans 12 residues. The CDR3 spells CASTLGGSEQFF.

CDR3 residues: CASSDNRMNTEAFF. The J gene is TRBJ1-1, the V gene TRBV11-2. The CDR3 length is 14 residues. From germline, CDR1 is SGHAT and CDR2 FQNNGV.

The chain combines TRBV7-2 with TRBJ2-3. This CDR3 spans 15 amino acids. From germline, CDR1 is SGHTA and CDR2 FQGNSA. The CDR3 spells CASSDSGSYTDTQYF.

The chain uses TRBV24-1 and TRBJ2-6. CDR3 size: 16 residues. Germline-derived CDR1 and CDR2 are KGHDR and SFDVKD. This chain's CDR3 is CATSDSHLSGANVLTF.

The genes are TRBV20-1 and TRBJ1-6; TCRdb lists TRBD1, though no DNA is available to test this call. CDR1 and CDR2 (germline): DFQATT, SNEGSKA (reference sequence). The CDR3 has 15 amino acids. The CDR3 sequence: CSARSTGLYNSPLHF.

This sequence joins TRBV5-1 and TRBJ1-2; the D call of TRBD1 rests on TCRdb alone, since no DNA is present to check it. The CDR3 spans 13 residues. Germline V CDR1 and CDR2: SGHRS, YFSETQ. Here the CDR3 reads CASSLVTAYGYTF.

The chain is built from TRBV25-1 and TRBJ2-3; TCRdb selects TRBD1, and the lack of DNA leaves this call unchecked. Germline V gene sequence: CDR1 MGHDK, CDR2 SYGVNS. The CDR3 consists of 14 residues. The CDR3 reads CASSEPRGIDTQYF.

V usage is TRBV25-1 and J usage is TRBJ2-2; TCRdb selects TRBD2, and the lack of DNA leaves this call unchecked. The CDR3 sequence is 16 residues long. Per germline, CDR1 MGHDK and CDR2 SYGVNS. This CDR3 is CASNEGLAGNTGELFF.

The rearrangement uses TRBV12-3 or TRBV12-4 and TRBJ2-1; TCRdb designates TRBD1, a call that cannot be tested without DNA. CDR3 length: 16 amino acids. The chain's CDR3 is CARVVLGASSYNEQFF.

The J gene is TRBJ1-5, the V gene TRBV11-2; TCRdb names TRBD1, which stays unverified in the absence of DNA. The CDR3 has 14 residues. Germline CDR1 and CDR2: SGHAT and FQNNGV. CDR3 protein: CASSGDRGNQPQHF. The full variable domain, completed using reference TRBV11-2 and TRBJ1-5, is EAGVAQSPRYKIIEKRQSVAFWCNPISGHATLYWYQQILGQGPKLLIQFQNNGVVDDSQLPKDRFSAERLKGVDSTLKIQPAKLEDSAVYLCASSGDRGNQPQHFGDGTRLSIL.

V usage is TRBV13 and J usage is TRBJ2-1; checking the TCRdb D call of TRBD2 is not possible without DNA. The germline V gene has CDR1 PRHDT and CDR2 FYEKMQ (reference sequence). The CDR3 is made up of 18 amino acids. The CDR3 loop is CASSFSTRGSSSYNEQFF.

This CDR3 reads CASSEVGQGAGSPLHF. The chain has TRBV25-1 and TRBJ1-6; without DNA, the TCRdb call of TRBD1 cannot be checked. The CDR3 is 16 residues long. CDR1 MGHDK and CDR2 SYGVNS come from the germline V gene.

J is TRBJ2-2 and V is TRBV4-1; TCRdb returns TRBD2, unconfirmable since there is no DNA. Germline V gene sequence: CDR1 MGHRA, CDR2 YSYEKL. The CDR3 length is 17 residues. CDR3: CASSQDPSGLLPRELFF.

The chain combines TRBV11-2 with TRBJ2-5; TCRdb calls TRBD2, which cannot be checked without DNA. Looked up from germline, CDR1 is SGHAT and CDR2 is FQNNGV. The CDR3 consists of 15 residues. CDR3 sequence: CASSFFTSLGETQYF.

The chain combines TRBV2 with TRBJ1-3. The CDR3 has 13 amino acids. Germline CDR1 SNHLY, CDR2 FYNNEI. CDR3 residues: CASSADSGNTIYF.

The CDR3 is CASSTRPSGGSYNEQFF. The chain links TRBV12-3 or TRBV12-4 to TRBJ2-1; TCRdb returns TRBD2, unconfirmable since there is no DNA. The CDR3 loop spans 17 amino acids.

The chain employs TRBV20-1 and TRBJ2-1; TCRdb proposes TRBD1, but this gene call is untestable without DNA. The CDR3 covers 15 residues. Germline V gene lookup returns CDR1 DFQATT and CDR2 SNEGSKA (reference sequence). CDR3 sequence: CSALDSLSSYNEQFF.

V usage is TRBV20-1 and J usage is TRBJ2-1. This CDR3 has 12 amino acids. CDR1 and CDR2 (germline): DFQATT, SNEGSKA (reference sequence). CDR3 sequence reads: CSASVLNNEQFF.

The chain has TRBV27 and TRBJ1-2. This CDR3 is built from 15 residues. Germline lookup yields CDR1 MNHEY and CDR2 SMNVEV (reference sequence). This chain's CDR3 is CASSPSDRLGYGYTF.

The chain couples TRBV5-5 to TRBJ2-1; TCRdb indicates TRBD2, and absent DNA this call remains unverified. This CDR3 contains 13 residues. Germline CDR1 SGHKS, CDR2 YYEKEE (reference sequence). The CDR3 sequence: CASSLVRRDEQFF.

The rearrangement joins TRBV29-1 to TRBJ2-3; TCRdb indicates TRBD2, and absent DNA this call remains unverified. The CDR3 covers 14 residues. Germline loops: CDR1 SQVTM, CDR2 ANQGSEA. The CDR3 region is CSVDGTRGTDTQYF.

This chain uses TRBV7-2 with TRBJ1-2; TCRdb's D call of TRBD1 is untestable without DNA. The CDR3 is made up of 17 amino acids. Germline V gene data show CDR1 as SGHTA and CDR2 as FQGNSA. CDR3 sequence reads: CASSLKLGTGGHYGYTF. The full variable domain, in which reference TRBV7-2 and TRBJ1-2 provide the parts outside the CDR3, is GAGVSQSPSNKVTEKGKDVELRCDPISGHTALYWYRQSLGQGLEFLIYFQGNSAPDKSGLPSDRFSAERTGGSVSTLTIQRTQQEDSAVYLCASSLKLGTGGHYGYTFGSGTRLTVV.